These 19 T cell receptor beta chains were sequenced from one sample in a study of T-cell memory formation after mild COVID-19. Using its own MiXCR run on the 5' RACE reads, TCRdb lists one record per CDR3 protein. The table lists 300,000 to 400,000 distinct CDR3 sequences, around 13% of them singletons. Material for sequencing was PBMCs or a T cell subset sorted from them (not recorded which). Receptors originate from a man younger than 35 who had mild COVID-19 (a few samples of this study predate the infection). Cell type and time point are not known.

The chain recombines TRBV7-6 with TRBJ1-1; D remains unclear. In germline, CDR1 is SGHVS, CDR2 FNYEAQ. This CDR3 is 14 amino acids long. With 3 bases removed from V and 1 base from J, the gap between germline ends came to 9 bases. The CDR3 spells CASSLGMGNTEAFF. The CDR3 DNA sequence: TGTGCCAGCAGCTTGGGTATGGGGAACACTGAAGCTTTCTTT. Together with reference TRBV7-6 and TRBJ1-1, the CDR3 gives the full variable domain: GAGVSQSPRYKVTKRGQDVALRCDPISGHVSLYWYRQALGQGPEFLTYFNYEAQQDKSGLPNDRFSAERPEGSISTLTIQRTEQRDSAMYRCASSLGMGNTEAFFGQGTRLTVV.

This clonotype was detected many times. The V call is TRBV5-1, the J call TRBJ2-1; 15 bases are a match to TRBD2. The trim removed 1 base at V and 5 bases at J, leaving 4 bases unmatched. Germline loops: CDR1 SGHRS, CDR2 YFSETQ. The CDR3 length is 17 residues. CDR3 nucleotide sequence: TGCGCCAGCAGCTTGACAGGGACTAGCGGGGGGCACAATGAGCAGTTCTTC. This gives the protein CASSLTGTSGGHNEQFF.

This chain joins TRBV10-3 and TRBJ2-7; 7 bases fit TRBD1. CDR3 length equals 21 residues. V lost 2 bases, J lost 1 base, and 23 bases stayed unmatched. Germline values: CDR1 ENHRY, CDR2 SYGVKD. The CDR3, as DNA: TGTGCCATCAGTGAGCCCGTGTCTGACCCAGTAGGGGGCTTCAGTTCCTACGAGCAGTACTTC. Encoded protein: CAISEPVSDPVGGFSSYEQYF.

This clonotype turned up a few times. The chain combines TRBV7-9 with TRBJ2-7; TRBD2 might be the D (5 bases). Trimming removed 5 bases from V and 3 bases from J, with 11 bases in between. Germline-derived CDR1 and CDR2 are SEHNR and FQNEAQ (reference sequence). The CDR3 has 13 residues. The CDR3, as DNA: TGTGCCAGCAGCGCACAGCGGCGCTACGAGCAGTACTTC. It specifies CASSAQRRYEQYF. The complete variable domain, with remaining parts taken from reference TRBV7-9 and TRBJ2-7, reads DTGVSQNPRHKITKRGQNVTFRCDPISEHNRLYWYRQTLGQGPEFLTYFQNEAQLEKSRLLSDRFSAERPKGSFSTLEIQRTEQGDSAMYLCASSAQRRYEQYFGPGTRLTVT.

The chain is built from TRBV11-2 and TRBJ2-7; TRBD2 matches 9 bases. The CDR3 loop spans 14 amino acids. Looked up from germline, CDR1 is SGHAT and CDR2 is FQNNGV. The junction had 1 base not matched to a gene; V was cut back by 4 bases and J by 0 bases. CDR3 residues: CASSSTSGSYEQYF. The DNA for the CDR3 is TGTGCCAGCAGCTCGACTAGCGGCTCCTACGAGCAGTACTTC. The full variable domain, completed using reference TRBV11-2 and TRBJ2-7, is EAGVAQSPRYKIIEKRQSVAFWCNPISGHATLYWYQQILGQGPKLLIQFQNNGVVDDSQLPKDRFSAERLKGVDSTLKIQPAKLEDSAVYLCASSSTSGSYEQYFGPGTRLTVT.

The J gene is TRBJ2-2, the V gene TRBV5-1; D gene unclear. Trimming shortened V by 0 bases and J by 0 bases, and 6 bases separated the two germline ends. Germline V gene sequence: CDR1 SGHRS, CDR2 YFSETQ. This CDR3 has 15 amino acids. The CDR3 coding sequence is TGCGCCAGCAGCTTGGCCCCGGCGAACACCGGGGAGCTGTTTTTT. Translated: CASSLAPANTGELFF.

V and J are TRBV6-2 or TRBV6-3 and TRBJ2-1; TRBD2 matches 13 bases. The germline CDR1 and CDR2 sequences are MNHEY and SVGEGT. CDR3 length: 15 amino acids. J gave up 5 bases and V 5 bases, and 3 bases lay outside the gene matches. The DNA of the CDR3 is TGTGCCAGCAGTCCGGGACTAGCGGGGCACAATGAGCAGTTCTTC. Translated: CASSPGLAGHNEQFF.

The genes are TRBV4-1 and TRBJ2-5, with no clear D. Looked up from germline, CDR1 is MGHRA and CDR2 is YSYEKL. The CDR3 extends over 13 amino acids. Deletions cut 5 bases from V and 5 bases from J, with 12 bases between. The DNA for the CDR3 is TGCGCCAGCAGCAACAGCCTTGAGGAGACCCAGTACTTC. This sequence encodes CASSNSLEETQYF.

The chain has TRBV6-5 and TRBJ1-5, with a tentative D call TRBD1 (5 bases). Germline values: CDR1 MNHEY, CDR2 SVGAGI. The V and J ends lost 4 bases and 10 bases respectively, with 17 bases between them. The CDR3 is 14 amino acids. The CDR3 DNA reads as TGTGCCAGCAGTTCGATCGGGGGGGTTTATCCCCAGCATTTT. Its translation: CASSSIGGVYPQHF.

This clonotype turned up a few times. The chain couples TRBV20-1 to TRBJ1-1, with unresolved D. CDR1 is DFQATT and CDR2 is SNEGSKA in the germline V gene (reference sequence). The ends were cut back, 6 bases at V and 0 bases at J, with 8 bases in the middle. CDR3 length: 12 residues. The CDR3 nucleotides are TGCAGTGCGGAAGAGATGAACACTGAAGCTTTCTTT. This translates into CSAEEMNTEAFF.

This clonotype occurred once. This chain connects TRBV2 to TRBJ2-5; 12 bases agree with TRBD2. The CDR3 is 15 amino acids. V gave up 5 bases and J gave up 4 bases; unmatched junction bases: 5. Germline-derived CDR1 and CDR2 are SNHLY and FYNNEI. The DNA for the CDR3 is TGTGCCAGCAGTCGGACTAGCGGGGATGGAGAGACCCAGTACTTC. It specifies CASSRTSGDGETQYF.

This clonotype was counted only a few times. The chain recombines TRBV28 with TRBJ1-5; D not certain. This CDR3 is built from 13 residues. Looked up from germline, CDR1 is MDHEN and CDR2 is SYDVKM. Trimming removed 2 bases at V and 6 bases at J, with 8 bases between. CDR3 protein: CASSLAQFQPQHF. The DNA of the CDR3 is TGTGCCAGCAGTTTAGCCCAATTTCAGCCCCAGCATTTT.

This chain uses TRBV6-5 with TRBJ1-4, with TRBD1 matching over 10 bases. V lost 0 bases to trimming and J lost 8 bases; unmatched junction nucleotides: 3. The CDR3 extends over 15 amino acids. Germline CDR1 MNHEY, CDR2 SVGAGI. The CDR3 region is CASSYSGTGAEKLFF. In DNA form, the CDR3 reads TGTGCCAGCAGTTACTCGGGGACAGGGGCCGAAAAACTGTTTTTT.

This clonotype was detected only a few times. The chain joins TRBV7-6 to TRBJ2-2; TRBD2 matches at 7 bases. The CDR3 extends over 16 amino acids. V shed 2 bases and J 6 bases; nucleotides not matched to a gene: 9. Germline values: CDR1 SGHVS, CDR2 FNYEAQ. Written as DNA, the CDR3 is TGTGCCAGCAGCTTACTATCGCTAGCGGCTTCCGGGGAGCTGTTTTTT. Residues: CASSLLSLAASGELFF.

The chain uses TRBV5-1 and TRBJ1-4, with 7 bases matching TRBD1. V lost 5 bases to trimming and J lost 4 bases; unmatched junction nucleotides: 8. Germline values: CDR1 SGHRS, CDR2 YFSETQ. The CDR3 loop spans 15 amino acids. The chain's CDR3 is CASRSTGYGNEKLFF. The CDR3 DNA sequence: TGCGCCAGCAGGTCGACAGGGTACGGTAATGAAAAACTGTTTTTT.

At least ten counts were recorded for this clonotype. The chain is built from TRBV7-2 and TRBJ2-3; tentatively, D is TRBD2 (5 bases). V was clipped by 1 base and J by 8 bases, with 16 bases between them. The CDR3 consists of 15 residues. Germline assignment: CDR1 SGHTA and CDR2 FQGNSA. DNA for the CDR3: TGTGCCAGCAGCTTAGGTGTAGAGGCTCGGGGTACGCAGTATTTT. Translated: CASSLGVEARGTQYF.

This rearrangement joins TRBV6-5 to TRBJ1-2, with 8 bases that match TRBD1. V lost 5 bases, J lost 1 base, and 6 bases stayed unmatched. Per the germline V gene, CDR1 is MNHEY and CDR2 is SVGAGI. The CDR3 sequence is 15 residues long. This CDR3 is CASSDPGGGNYGYTF. In DNA form, the CDR3 reads TGTGCCAGCAGTGACCCAGGGGGCGGTAACTATGGCTACACCTTC.

In this sample, this clonotype turned up a few times. V gene TRBV4-2 combines with J gene TRBJ2-3; 11 bases agree with TRBD2. V lost 2 bases, J lost 2 bases, and 3 bases stayed unmatched. The CDR3 is 16 amino acids. Per germline, CDR1 LGHNA and CDR2 YNFKEQ. CDR3 sequence: CASSQRLAGITDTQYF. As DNA, the CDR3 is TGTGCCAGCAGCCAACGACTAGCGGGGATCACAGATACGCAGTATTTT.

This clonotype showed up just a few times. The chain carries TRBV12-3 or TRBV12-4 and TRBJ2-2; a possible D gene is TRBD1 (5 bases). The CDR3 has 15 residues. V lost 4 bases to trimming and J lost 1 base, with 10 bases between them. This CDR3 reads CASSWATGNTGELFF. DNA of the CDR3: TGTGCCAGCAGTTGGGCTACAGGGAACACCGGGGAGCTGTTTTTT.